The 17 T cell receptor beta chains below come from one sample, sequenced in a study of T cells after yellow fever vaccination. TCRdb reprocessed the 5' RACE reads with MiXCR, giving one entry per CDR3 protein. The table shows about 130,000 distinct CDR3 sequences, with 7.5% to 10% occurring only once. Sequenced material: CD8+ T cells sorted from PBMCs, taken on the day of the yellow fever booster vaccination. The receptors derive from a man aged 18 to 35 who received the YFV17D yellow fever vaccine.

This clonotype was observed at least ten times. The rearrangement joins TRBV29-1 to TRBJ2-7; 7 bases line up with TRBD1. V was pared by 3 bases and J by 4 bases, with 6 bases of the junction left unmatched. The germline CDR1 and CDR2 sequences are SQVTM and ANQGSEA. The CDR3 totals 13 residues. CDR3 in amino acids: CSVESGTAYEQYF. CDR3 in DNA: TGCAGCGTTGAGTCAGGGACAGCGTACGAGCAGTACTTC.

V is TRBV4-1 and J is TRBJ1-5; D is possibly TRBD1 (6 bases). The CDR3 contains 13 residues. V was clipped by 4 bases and J by 6 bases, with 10 bases between them. Germline V gene sequence: CDR1 MGHRA, CDR2 YSYEKL. This chain's CDR3 is CASSPRGAQPQHF. Here the CDR3 DNA reads TGCGCCAGCAGCCCACGGGGGGCTCAGCCCCAGCATTTT.

The chain combines TRBV7-9 with TRBJ1-2, with TRBD1 matching over 8 bases. V dropped 5 bases and J dropped 5; count of bases not matched to a gene: 7. The CDR3 length is 14 residues. Germline CDR1 SEHNR, CDR2 FQNEAQ (reference sequence). CDR3 sequence reads: CASSVGQGLYGYTF. The CDR3 DNA is TGTGCCAGCAGCGTAGGACAGGGTTTGTATGGCTACACCTTC.

This clonotype appeared a few times. The rearrangement joins TRBV6-2 or TRBV6-3 to TRBJ2-7; D gene ambiguous. V was trimmed by 3 bases and J by 4 bases, leaving 7 bases between them. The germline gives CDR1 MNHEY, CDR2 SVGEGT. CDR3 length equals 12 residues. The CDR3 DNA sequence: TGTGCCAGCAGTTATGGAAGGTACGAGCAGTACTTC. Its translation is CASSYGRYEQYF.

The rearrangement links TRBV6-1 to TRBJ1-4; D is undetermined. Germline CDR1 reads MNHNS; CDR2 reads SASEGT. V gave up 9 bases and J gave up 4 bases, with 15 bases separating them. The length of the CDR3 is 14 residues. The CDR3 nucleotides read TGTGCCAGTGCGTGGGCCGAGTTTAATGAAAAACTGTTTTTT. Its protein product is CASAWAEFNEKLFF.

The table lists this clonotype with a few counts. The V and J genes are TRBV6-1 and TRBJ2-5, with unresolved D. Trimming took off 5 bases at V and 4 bases at J, with 14 bases between the two ends. There are 14 residues in the CDR3. Germline V gene data show CDR1 as MNHNS and CDR2 as SASEGT. CDR3 loop: CASSSRSWRETQYF. The DNA of the CDR3 is TGTGCCAGCAGTAGCAGGAGTTGGAGAGAGACCCAGTACTTC.

The J gene is TRBJ1-1, the V gene TRBV29-1; maybe TRBD1 (6 bases). The CDR3 has 12 amino acids. Germline-derived CDR1 and CDR2 are SQVTM and ANQGSEA. Trimming left V 2 bases short and J 3 bases short, with 7 bases between. CDR3 in amino acids: CSVERGDTEAFF. The CDR3 DNA is TGCAGCGTTGAAAGGGGGGACACTGAAGCTTTCTTT.

The chain uses TRBV6-1 and TRBJ2-3, with 9 bases lining up with TRBD1. The CDR3 contains 15 residues. V lost 6 bases to trimming and J lost 2 bases; unmatched junction nucleotides: 6. Germline V CDR1 and CDR2: MNHNS, SASEGT. In DNA form, the CDR3 reads TGTGCCAGCAGGACGGGACAGGGTTACACAGATACGCAGTATTTT. Amino acids: CASRTGQGYTDTQYF.

This clonotype was counted between two and nine times. The rearrangement uses TRBV29-1 and TRBJ2-5, with unresolved D. Germline V gene data show CDR1 as SQVTM and CDR2 as ANQGSEA. Trimming removed 0 bases from V and 5 bases from J, with 4 bases in between. The CDR3 length is 11 residues. The CDR3 nucleotides read TGCAGCGTTGAAGATTTCGAGACCCAGTACTTC. Its protein product is CSVEDFETQYF. Full variable domain (rest looked up from reference TRBV29-1 and TRBJ2-5): SAVISQKPSRDICQRGTSLTIQCQVDSQVTMMFWYRQQPGQSLTLIATANQGSEATYESGFVIDKFPISRPNLTFSTLTVSNMSPEDSSIYLCSVEDFETQYFGPGTRLLVL.

By share, this clonotype counts as medium-sized. As DNA, the CDR3 is TGTGCCAGCAGCCCTCGGGAGGGAGAGACCCAGTACTTC. This translates into CASSPREGETQYF. The chain recombines TRBV7-9 with TRBJ2-5; 8 bases agree with TRBD2. Germline CDR1 and CDR2: SEHNR and FQNEAQ (reference sequence). The CDR3 has 13 residues. Losses at the gene ends were 5 bases for V and 4 bases for J; bases not matched to a gene: 3.

This clonotype was counted ten times or more. V gene TRBV5-5 combines with J gene TRBJ2-7, with no clear D. There are 12 residues in the CDR3. Germline V lookup: CDR1 SGHKS, CDR2 YYEKEE (reference sequence). V was trimmed by 0 bases and J by 6 bases, leaving 7 bases between them. As DNA, the CDR3 is TGTGCCAGCAGCTTGGCTGGATTCGAGCAGTACTTC. The encoded protein is CASSLAGFEQYF.

This clonotype was seen a handful of times. The chain carries TRBV5-1 and TRBJ1-2, with D uncertain. The CDR3 is made up of 15 amino acids. The germline V and J ends were trimmed by 0 bases and 4 bases, with 13 bases remaining between them. Germline-derived CDR1 and CDR2 are SGHRS and YFSETQ. CDR3 region: CASSLAGRPTYGYTF. CDR3 bases: TGCGCCAGCAGCTTGGCCGGACGTCCAACCTATGGCTACACCTTC. Using reference TRBV5-1 and TRBJ1-2 for the parts outside the CDR3, the full variable domain is KAGVTQTPRYLIKTRGQQVTLSCSPISGHRSVSWYQQTPGQGLQFLFEYFSETQRNKGNFPGRFSGRQFSNSRSEMNVSTLELGDSALYLCASSLAGRPTYGYTFGSGTRLTVV.

This clonotype was seen more than once but under ten times. The rearrangement joins TRBV6-2 or TRBV6-3 to TRBJ1-5, with D possibly being TRBD1 (6 bases). Germline-derived CDR1 and CDR2 are MNHEY and SVGEGT. There are 16 residues in the CDR3. The germline V and J ends were trimmed by 6 bases and 0 bases, with 15 bases remaining between them. The CDR3 sequence: CASSWTASYSNQPQHF. The CDR3 DNA reads TGTGCCAGCAGCTGGACAGCTTCCTATAGCAATCAGCCCCAGCATTTT.

This clonotype was picked up a small number of times. The chain has TRBV27 and TRBJ1-1, with D possibly being TRBD1 (5 bases). Germline loops: CDR1 MNHEY, CDR2 SMNVEV (reference sequence). The germline V and J ends were trimmed by 4 bases and 0 bases, with 12 bases remaining between them. This CDR3 comprises 15 residues. CDR3 sequence reads: CASSSRQSMNTEAFF. The DNA of the CDR3 is TGTGCCAGCAGTTCCCGACAGAGCATGAACACTGAAGCTTTCTTT.

The chain uses TRBV29-1 and TRBJ1-2; 9 nucleotides line up with TRBD1. The V gene's germline CDR1 is SQVTM and CDR2 ANQGSEA. V dropped 2 bases and J dropped 0; count of bases not matched to a gene: 4. The CDR3 loop spans 15 amino acids. Here the CDR3 reads CSVEKGTGTNYGYTF. The CDR3 DNA reads TGCAGCGTTGAAAAGGGGACAGGGACTAACTATGGCTACACCTTC.

In this sample, this clonotype turned up a few times. The chain combines TRBV15 with TRBJ2-1, with 8 bases matching TRBD1. Germline loops: CDR1 LNHNV, CDR2 YYDKDF (reference sequence). The CDR3 loop spans 15 amino acids. V was clipped by 1 base and J by 12 bases; unmatched bases: 11. The CDR3 here is CATSRVTGTGLGQFF. CDR3 DNA: TGTGCCACCAGCAGAGTAACCGGGACAGGCCTCGGGCAGTTCTTC.

This clonotype has more than one count but fewer than ten. The chain uses TRBV24-1 and TRBJ2-3; a possible D gene is TRBD2 (6 bases). The length of the CDR3 is 15 residues. CDR1 is KGHDR and CDR2 is SFDVKD in the germline V gene. V was trimmed by 6 bases and J by 2 bases, leaving 14 bases between them. In DNA form, the CDR3 reads TGTGCCACCAGTCTTGGGCGGGGAGACACAGATACGCAGTATTTT. The encoded protein is CATSLGRGDTDTQYF.